The present T cell receptor (beta chain) was sequenced within a study of identifying expanded T cells in peripheral blood. Study-level findings and limits: Differentially abundant clones: roughly 1.3 between replicates, 16.4 at around 2 weeks, 19 to 20 at four. Approximately 2-week clone count variance significantly increased as total template count grew.

Trimming pared 0 bases from V and 6 bases from J, leaving 14 bases between. From germline, CDR1 is SGHNT and CDR2 YENEEA. This CDR3 has 15 amino acids. Only in-frame clones appear in the TCRdb table, and some are missing; sequencing was by immunoSEQ multiplex PCR. This sample has 95,000 or so clones, with 86% found just once. Healthy donors had no documented immune events, such as infections, while sampled. This clone has more than one count but fewer than ten. The target antigen is unknown. Sequencing was performed on blood. This TCR was sampled from a person aged 18 to 75 in good health. V gene TRBV11-3 combines with J gene TRBJ1-2, with a possible D match to TRBD1 (5 bases). CDR3 in DNA: TGTGCCAGCAGCTTAGAGCAGTACAGGACGGATGGCTACACCTTC. Translating it yields CASSLEQYRTDGYTF.